Presented here are 32 T cell receptor beta chains from one specimen sequenced in a study of a mutant IDH1 vaccine in newly diagnosed glioma (dated by TCRdb to the early 2020s). The time point label of this sample denotes: week 23, last vaccination. Every vaccine dose consisted of 300 ug of a 20-mer mutant IDH1 peptide in Montanide, administered subcutaneously together with topical imiquimod. No cognate antigen is known for these TCRs. The method was the immunoSEQ multiplex PCR assay. Here the immuneACCESS table is served through TCRdb, limited to in-frame sequences with V and J called. Missing clones are a known gap in these copies; in checked studies unresolved V genes cover under half, and the rest lacks a known reason. This sample has 60,000 to 100,000 clones in its table, and approximately 89% of those were observed once. The top ten clones comprise approximately 0.8% of the sample. The sample was PBMCs, taken from a glioma patient whose treatment included an IDH1 peptide vaccine. The receptors come from a woman aged 50 to 65 with glioma.

The J gene is TRBJ1-4, the V gene TRBV11-2; TRBD1 is a possible D gene (5 bases). The germline gives CDR1 SGHAT, CDR2 FQNNGV. CDR3 size: 16 residues. V lost 1 base, J lost 6 bases, and 15 bases lay in between. The CDR3 sequence: CASSLVGPKWYEKLFF. Here the CDR3 DNA reads TGTGCCAGCAGCTTAGTGGGGCCTAAGTGGTATGAAAAACTGTTTTTT. Looking up the rest from reference TRBV11-2 and TRBJ1-4 gives the full variable domain: EAGVAQSPRYKIIEKRQSVAFWCNPISGHATLYWYQQILGQGPKLLIQFQNNGVVDDSQLPKDRFSAERLKGVDSTLKIQPAKLEDSAVYLCASSLVGPKWYEKLFFGSGTQLSVL.

This chain links TRBV7-8 with TRBJ2-5; D ambiguous. Germline CDR1 SGHVS, CDR2 FQNEAQ. V was shortened by 5 bases and J by 5 bases, with 9 bases between the two germline ends. The CDR3 contains 12 residues. The CDR3 here is CASSIRRETQYF. CDR3 DNA sequence: TGTGCCAGCAGCATTCGACGGGAGACCCAGTACTTC.

V and J are TRBV10-2 and TRBJ1-1; D not resolved. Trimming removed 7 bases from V and 0 bases from J, with 15 bases in between. The germline gives CDR1 WSHSY, CDR2 SAAADI. The CDR3 runs 15 residues. The CDR3 sequence is CASTPNGNMNTEAFF. The CDR3 nucleotides are TGCGCCAGCACCCCGAACGGCAACATGAACACTGAAGCTTTCTTT.

The chain joins TRBV11-2 to TRBJ2-5; D is unclear. The germline V gene encodes CDR1 SGHAT and CDR2 FQNNGV. Trimming removed 6 bases from V and 6 bases from J, with 14 bases in between. The CDR3 runs 13 residues. The chain's CDR3 is CASRKVARQTQYF. Here the CDR3 DNA reads TGTGCCAGCAGGAAGGTGGCGCGTCAGACCCAGTACTTC. The full variable domain, rest sourced from reference TRBV11-2 and TRBJ2-5, is EAGVAQSPRYKIIEKRQSVAFWCNPISGHATLYWYQQILGQGPKLLIQFQNNGVVDDSQLPKDRFSAERLKGVDSTLKIQPAKLEDSAVYLCASRKVARQTQYFGPGTRLLVL.

The rearrangement links TRBV29-1 to TRBJ1-2; D is uncertain. CDR3 size: 13 residues. CDR1 SQVTM and CDR2 ANQGSEA come from the germline V gene. Trimming removed 4 bases at V and 0 bases at J, with 9 bases between. The CDR3 DNA sequence: TGCAGCGTTGCTGTGGGAACTAACTATGGCTACACCTTC. Protein sequence: CSVAVGTNYGYTF.

V is TRBV5-1 and J is TRBJ2-7; tentative D call: TRBD1 (6 bases). This CDR3 spans 14 amino acids. V lost 1 base and J lost 4, with 12 bases in between. Germline CDR1 SGHRS, CDR2 YFSETQ. The chain's CDR3 is CASSLSGAPYEQYF. The CDR3 DNA sequence: TGCGCCAGCAGCTTGTCAGGGGCACCTTACGAGCAGTACTTC.

The V gene is TRBV7-9, the J gene TRBJ2-3; D gene uncertain. From germline, CDR1 is SEHNR and CDR2 FQNEAQ (reference sequence). The CDR3 has 14 amino acids. Trimming left V 0 bases short and J 2 bases short, with 6 bases between. This CDR3 reads CASSLAGFTDTQYF. The CDR3 DNA sequence: TGTGCCAGCAGCTTAGCGGGTTTCACAGATACGCAGTATTTT.

The chain links TRBV28 to TRBJ2-3, with 13 bases that match TRBD2. CDR3 size: 18 residues. Trimming removed 4 bases from V and 3 bases from J; junction bases left unmatched: 10. CDR1 and CDR2 (germline): MDHEN, SYDVKM. The CDR3 protein is CASSWPRTSGSRTDTQYF. DNA for the CDR3: TGTGCCAGCAGTTGGCCACGGACTAGCGGGAGTAGAACAGATACGCAGTATTTT. The whole variable domain, remainder taken from reference TRBV28 and TRBJ2-3, is DVKVTQSSRYLVKRTGEKVFLECVQDMDHENMFWYRQDPGLGLRLIYFSYDVKMKEKGDIPEGYSVSREKKERFSLILESASTNQTSMYLCASSWPRTSGSRTDTQYFGPGTRLTVL.

The chain is built from TRBV9 and TRBJ1-1; 7 nucleotides agree with TRBD1. The junction had 9 bases not matched to a gene; V was cut back by 2 bases and J by 2 bases. The CDR3 totals 16 residues. Looked up from germline, CDR1 is SGDLS and CDR2 is YYNGEE. The CDR3 sequence: CASSVDRDSVNTEAFF. The CDR3, as DNA: TGTGCCAGCAGCGTCGACCGGGACAGCGTAAACACTGAAGCTTTCTTT.

V usage is TRBV5-1 and J usage is TRBJ1-1; D is perhaps TRBD1 (5 bases). The CDR3 contains 14 residues. Trimming took off 3 bases at V and 1 base at J, with 10 bases between the two ends. The germline gives CDR1 SGHRS, CDR2 YFSETQ. CDR3 in DNA: TGCGCCAGCAGCTCGGGACCGACGAACACTGAAGCTTTCTTT. Amino acid sequence: CASSSGPTNTEAFF.

The chain couples TRBV30 to TRBJ1-2; 12 bases fit TRBD1. CDR3 length: 14 residues. V lost 3 bases, J lost 3 bases, and 2 bases stayed unmatched. Germline-derived CDR1 and CDR2 are GTSNPN and SVGIG (reference sequence). The CDR3 DNA reads as TGTGCCTGGAGGGGGACAGGGGGCGACTATGGCTACACCTTC. Translation gives CAWRGTGGDYGYTF.

The V call is TRBV6-5, the J call TRBJ2-2, with a weak D call TRBD1 (6 bases). CDR1 and CDR2 from the germline V gene are MNHEY and SVGAGI. CDR3 length: 15 residues. V dropped 0 bases and J dropped 7 bases, with 12 bases sitting between them. The CDR3 nucleotides read TGTGCCAGCAGTTACTCGGCAGGGGCAGGCGGGGAGCTGTTTTTT. Translated: CASSYSAGAGGELFF.

This clone was counted only a few times. The J gene is TRBJ1-1, the V gene TRBV19, with TRBD1 identical over 10 bases. J gave up 4 bases and V 1 base, and 9 bases lay outside the gene matches. This CDR3 is 17 amino acids long. Germline V gene sequence: CDR1 LNHDA, CDR2 SQIVND (reference sequence). CDR3 DNA: TGTGCCAGTAGTATAGGGGGACAGGGGTTCGATGGCACTGAAGCTTTCTTT. It encodes CASSIGGQGFDGTEAFF.

The chain combines TRBV5-1 with TRBJ1-1; possible D gene TRBD1, 5 bases. From germline, CDR1 is SGHRS and CDR2 YFSETQ. The ends were cut back, 0 bases at V and 0 bases at J, with 6 bases in the middle. The CDR3 totals 14 residues. CDR3 protein: CASSLGQMNTEAFF. CDR3 coding DNA: TGCGCCAGCAGCTTGGGACAGATGAACACTGAAGCTTTCTTT.

The rearrangement links TRBV11-2 to TRBJ2-7; possibly TRBD1 or TRBD2 for D (6 bases each). This CDR3 comprises 14 residues. Germline CDR1 and CDR2: SGHAT and FQNNGV. Trimming pared 7 bases from V and 2 bases from J, leaving 15 bases between. In DNA, the CDR3 is TGTGCCAGCACCCGGATGGAGGGGGCCTACGAGCAGTACTTC. It specifies CASTRMEGAYEQYF.

J is TRBJ2-2 and V is TRBV10-3; 10 positions match TRBD2. CDR3 size: 16 residues. Germline CDR1 reads ENHRY; CDR2 reads SYGVKD. The V and J ends lost 7 bases and 4 bases, in that order; junction bases with no gene match: 9. The CDR3 here is CAITPAGGPGTGELFF. Here the CDR3 DNA reads TGTGCCATCACCCCAGCGGGAGGGCCGGGCACCGGGGAGCTGTTTTTT.

The rearrangement links TRBV5-6 to TRBJ2-3; D may be TRBD1 (5 bases). Trimming took off 1 base at V and 4 bases at J, with 13 bases between the two ends. CDR3 length: 15 amino acids. The germline V gene encodes CDR1 SGHDT and CDR2 YYEEEE. The CDR3 reads CASSLTGAPADTQYF. CDR3 bases: TGTGCCAGCAGCTTGACTGGGGCGCCGGCAGATACGCAGTATTTT.

The CDR3 loop is CASSLNPVGTEAFF. CDR3 coding DNA: TGTGCCAGCAGCTTGAACCCAGTTGGGACTGAAGCTTTCTTT. This chain connects TRBV7-8 to TRBJ1-1, with unresolved D. Germline loops: CDR1 SGHVS, CDR2 FQNEAQ. This CDR3 has 14 residues. Trimming shortened V by 3 bases and J by 5 bases, and 13 bases separated the two germline ends.

This sequence joins TRBV4-1 and TRBJ2-3, with 10 bases identical to TRBD2. Trimming removed 1 base from V and 3 bases from J; junction bases left unmatched: 1. CDR3 size: 15 residues. From germline, CDR1 is MGHRA and CDR2 YSYEKL. As DNA, the CDR3 is TGCGCCAGCAGCCAAGCTAGCGGGAGTACAGATACGCAGTATTTT. Its protein is CASSQASGSTDTQYF.

This clone was picked up one time. The chain links TRBV28 to TRBJ1-1; 10 nucleotides match TRBD1. Germline V gene data show CDR1 as MDHEN and CDR2 as SYDVKM. Unmatched junction bases numbered 2, after V lost 0 bases and J lost 4 bases. The CDR3 covers 15 residues. CDR3 amino acids: CASSLWGDRGTEAFF. The CDR3 DNA sequence: TGTGCCAGCAGTTTATGGGGGGACAGGGGCACTGAAGCTTTCTTT.

V is TRBV12-5 and J is TRBJ2-1; 7 nucleotides line up with TRBD1. The V gene end was trimmed by 2 bases and the J gene end by 4 bases; junction bases not matched to a gene: 11. The CDR3 runs 17 residues. The germline gives CDR1 LGHNT, CDR2 FRNRAP. CDR3 protein: CASGLFTTGNPYNEQFF. DNA for the CDR3: TGTGCTAGTGGTTTGTTCACGACAGGGAATCCTTACAATGAGCAGTTCTTC. The entire variable domain, with the rest obtained from reference TRBV12-5 and TRBJ2-1, is as follows: DARVTQTPRHKVTEMGQEVTMRCQPILGHNTVFWYRQTMMQGLELLAYFRNRAPLDDSGMPKDRFSAEMPDATLATLKIQPSEPRDSAVYFCASGLFTTGNPYNEQFFGPGTRLTVL.

This chain links TRBV6-5 with TRBJ1-2, with TRBD1 as a possible D gene (6 bases). The V gene's germline CDR1 is MNHEY and CDR2 SVGAGI. The CDR3 consists of 15 residues. Trimming took 7 bases from V and 6 from J, leaving 21 bases between them. The CDR3: CASIRGRGGTNGYTF. DNA for the CDR3: TGTGCCAGCATTAGGGGTCGTGGGGGCACTAATGGCTACACCTTC.

The chain carries TRBV7-9 and TRBJ1-5; D remains ambiguous. The CDR3 runs to 15 residues. V was pared by 7 bases and J by 7 bases, with 20 bases between. From germline, CDR1 is SEHNR and CDR2 FQNEAQ (reference sequence). This chain's CDR3 is CASTSGSLSSQPQHF. Here the CDR3 DNA reads TGTGCCAGCACCTCGGGCTCCTTGTCTTCCCAGCCCCAGCATTTT.

The J gene is TRBJ2-1, the V gene TRBV7-8; 9 bases are a match to TRBD2. V shed 1 base, J shed 2 bases, and the junction held 9 bases outside the gene matches. Per germline, CDR1 SGHVS and CDR2 FQNEAQ. The CDR3 spans 18 residues. This CDR3 is CASSLGLAGYVTYNEQFF. The CDR3, as DNA: TGTGCCAGCAGCTTAGGCCTAGCGGGATATGTCACCTACAATGAGCAGTTCTTC. The full variable domain, in which reference TRBV7-8 and TRBJ2-1 provide the parts outside the CDR3, is GAGVSQSPRYKVAKRGQDVALRCDPISGHVSLFWYQQALGQGPEFLTYFQNEAQLDKSGLPSDRFFAERPEGSVSTLKIQRTQQEDSAVYLCASSLGLAGYVTYNEQFFGPGTRLTVL.

Worth noting for this clone: At one end, the junction sequence differs from germline, possibly due to a read error. The chain joins TRBV9 to TRBJ2-5; tentatively, D is TRBD2 (6 bases). The germline gives CDR1 SGDLS, CDR2 YYNGEE. This CDR3 comprises 15 residues. CDR3 sequence: CASSVRGTQQETQYF. CDR3 in DNA: TGTGCCAGCAGCGTCCGGGGGACTCAGCAAGAAACCCAGTACTTC.

This clone has just one count. The V and J genes are TRBV2 and TRBJ1-1, with 9 positions matching TRBD1. With V trimmed by 6 bases and J by 4 bases, 9 bases remained unmatched. This CDR3 has 15 amino acids. Germline loops: CDR1 SNHLY, CDR2 FYNNEI. The CDR3 nucleotides read TGTGCCAGCAGGTATCGACAGGGGGTCGGCACTGAAGCTTTCTTT. Protein product: CASRYRQGVGTEAFF.

This clone was observed once. V usage is TRBV19 and J usage is TRBJ2-1; the D is unclear. The germline V gene encodes CDR1 LNHDA and CDR2 SQIVND (reference sequence). CDR3 length: 14 residues. V was cut by 8 bases and J by 4 bases, with 15 bases left in between. This CDR3 is CASRADDGYNEQFF. CDR3 coding DNA: TGTGCCAGTCGAGCCGACGACGGTTACAATGAGCAGTTCTTC.

The rearrangement uses TRBV5-1 and TRBJ1-5; a weak D match, TRBD1 (5 bases). The germline V and J ends were trimmed by 5 bases and 5 bases, with 20 bases remaining between them. This CDR3 contains 16 residues. Looked up from germline, CDR1 is SGHRS and CDR2 is YFSETQ. The CDR3 DNA is TGCGCCAGCAGTTTCCCCGTAGGGGCAAGGCATCAGCCCCAGCATTTT. The encoded protein is CASSFPVGARHQPQHF.

This clone was seen just once. The chain uses TRBV7-8 and TRBJ2-1; perhaps TRBD2 as D (6 bases). CDR3 size: 14 residues. Trimming left V 5 bases short and J 8 bases short, with 16 bases between. Germline V gene data show CDR1 as SGHVS and CDR2 as FQNEAQ. The CDR3 bases are TGTGCCAGCAGCCCATCGGGAGTTTGGTATGAGCAGTTCTTC. Protein product: CASSPSGVWYEQFF.

This chain connects TRBV5-1 to TRBJ2-3; possible D gene TRBD1, 6 bases. CDR1 and CDR2 from the germline V gene are SGHRS and YFSETQ. This CDR3 has 14 residues. Trimming removed 3 bases at V and 0 bases at J, with 8 bases between. CDR3 residues: CASSYGQSTDTQYF. For the CDR3, the DNA is TGCGCCAGCAGCTATGGACAGAGCACAGATACGCAGTATTTT.

J is TRBJ2-5 and V is TRBV29-1; TRBD1 aligns across 10 bases. The CDR3 has 13 amino acids. Germline CDR1 reads SQVTM; CDR2 reads ANQGSEA. J gave up 5 bases and V 7 bases, and 7 bases lay outside the gene matches. The CDR3 DNA follows: TGCAGCGCAAGGGACAGGGGCTGGGAGACCCAGTACTTC. Its protein is CSARDRGWETQYF.

The genes are TRBV6-5 and TRBJ2-5; D might be TRBD2 (6 bases). The CDR3 consists of 15 residues. Germline V CDR1 and CDR2: MNHEY, SVGAGI. V was cut by 0 bases and J by 4 bases, with 12 bases left in between. CDR3 DNA sequence: TGTGCCAGCAGTTACTCCGGGGGTCTGGCAGAGACCCAGTACTTC. It encodes CASSYSGGLAETQYF.